The T cell receptor beta chain under discussion was sequenced for a study of cytomegalovirus exposure and HLA in healthy donors. Primers included in the PCR were 60 Vbeta and 13 Jbeta primers. This table comes from immunoSEQ multiplex PCR, and its TCRdb copy is limited to in-frame clones, with some not included. This table has 200,000 to 250,000 clones, less than 85% appearing once. V lost 2 bases and J 9 bases, leaving 16 bases between the germline ends. The length of the CDR3 is 14 residues. The V gene's germline CDR1 is MDHEN and CDR2 SYDVKM. This clone has more than one count but fewer than ten. This sequence was found in a man aged 18 to 30 in good health and CMV-seronegative. The rearrangement links TRBV28 to TRBJ1-2, with D maybe TRBD1 (6 bases). The sequenced sample consisted of PBMCs. CDR3 protein: CASSLQQGPGRYTF. CDR3 sequence (DNA): TGTGCCAGCAGTTTACAACAGGGCCCCGGTCGCTACACCTTC.